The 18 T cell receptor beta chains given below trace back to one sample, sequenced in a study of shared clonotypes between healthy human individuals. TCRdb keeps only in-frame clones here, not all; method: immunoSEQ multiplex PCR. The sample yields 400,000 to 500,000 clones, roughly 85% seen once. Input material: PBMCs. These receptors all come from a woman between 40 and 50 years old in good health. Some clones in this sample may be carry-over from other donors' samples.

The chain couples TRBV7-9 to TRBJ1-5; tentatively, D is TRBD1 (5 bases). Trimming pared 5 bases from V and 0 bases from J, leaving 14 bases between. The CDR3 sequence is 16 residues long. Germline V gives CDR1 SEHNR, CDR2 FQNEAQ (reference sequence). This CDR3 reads CASSRGTPYSNQPQHF. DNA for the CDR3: TGTGCCAGCAGCAGAGGGACTCCATATAGCAATCAGCCCCAGCATTTT.

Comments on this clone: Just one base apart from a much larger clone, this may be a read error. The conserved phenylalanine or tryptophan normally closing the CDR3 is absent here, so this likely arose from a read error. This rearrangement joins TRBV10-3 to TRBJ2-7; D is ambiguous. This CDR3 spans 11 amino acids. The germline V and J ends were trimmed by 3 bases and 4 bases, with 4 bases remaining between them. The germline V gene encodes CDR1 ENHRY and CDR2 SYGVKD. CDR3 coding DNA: TGTGCCATCAGTGAAGGGTACGAGCAGTACCTC. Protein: CAISEGYEQYL.

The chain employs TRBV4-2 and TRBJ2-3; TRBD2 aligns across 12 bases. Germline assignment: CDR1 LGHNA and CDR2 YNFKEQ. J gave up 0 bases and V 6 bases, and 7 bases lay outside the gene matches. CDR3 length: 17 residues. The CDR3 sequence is CASSRRTSGESTDTQYF. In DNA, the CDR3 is TGTGCCAGCAGTCGCCGGACTAGCGGGGAGAGCACAGATACGCAGTATTTT.

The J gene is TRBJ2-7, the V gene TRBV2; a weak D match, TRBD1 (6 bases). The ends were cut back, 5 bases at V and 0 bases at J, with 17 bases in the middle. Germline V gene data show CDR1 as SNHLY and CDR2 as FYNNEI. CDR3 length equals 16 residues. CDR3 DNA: TGTGCCAGCAGTCCCCGAGGGGACACTTACTCCTACGAGCAGTACTTC. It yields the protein CASSPRGDTYSYEQYF.

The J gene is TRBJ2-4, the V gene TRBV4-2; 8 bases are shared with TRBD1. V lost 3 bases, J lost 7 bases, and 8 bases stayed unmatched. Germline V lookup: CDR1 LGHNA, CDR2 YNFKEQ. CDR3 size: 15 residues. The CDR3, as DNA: TGTGCCAGCAGCCAGGAAGACAGGGGAAATAACATTCAGTACTTC. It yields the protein CASSQEDRGNNIQYF.

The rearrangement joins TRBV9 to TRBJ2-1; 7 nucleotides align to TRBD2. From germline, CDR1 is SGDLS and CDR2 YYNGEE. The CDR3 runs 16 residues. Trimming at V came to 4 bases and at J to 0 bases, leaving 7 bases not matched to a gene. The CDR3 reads CASSPGGPLSYNEQFF. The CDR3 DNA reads TGTGCCAGCAGCCCGGGAGGCCCCCTCTCCTACAATGAGCAGTTCTTC.

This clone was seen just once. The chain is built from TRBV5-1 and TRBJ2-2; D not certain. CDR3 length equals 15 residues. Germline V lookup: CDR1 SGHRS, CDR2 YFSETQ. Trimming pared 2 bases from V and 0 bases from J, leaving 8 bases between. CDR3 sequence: CASSFSIANTGELFF. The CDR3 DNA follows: TGCGCCAGCAGCTTCTCGATAGCGAACACCGGGGAGCTGTTTTTT.

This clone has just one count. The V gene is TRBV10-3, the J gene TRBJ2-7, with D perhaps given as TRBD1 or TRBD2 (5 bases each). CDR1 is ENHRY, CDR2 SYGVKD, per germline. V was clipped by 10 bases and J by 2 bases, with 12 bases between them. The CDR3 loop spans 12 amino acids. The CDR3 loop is CATHGTAYEQYF. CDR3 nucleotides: TGTGCCACCCATGGGACCGCCTACGAGCAGTACTTC.

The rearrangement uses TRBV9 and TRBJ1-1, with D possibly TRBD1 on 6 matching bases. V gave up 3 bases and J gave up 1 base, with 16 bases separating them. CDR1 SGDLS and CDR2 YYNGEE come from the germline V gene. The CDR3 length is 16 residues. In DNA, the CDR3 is TGTGCCAGCAGCGAGGGGGAAGGGTTCGGGAACACTGAAGCTTTCTTT. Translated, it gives CASSEGEGFGNTEAFF.

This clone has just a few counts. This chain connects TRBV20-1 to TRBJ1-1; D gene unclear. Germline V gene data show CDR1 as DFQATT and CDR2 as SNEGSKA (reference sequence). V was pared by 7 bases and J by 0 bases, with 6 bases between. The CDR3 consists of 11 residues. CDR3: CSGQLNTEAFF. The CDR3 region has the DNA TGCAGTGGTCAGTTGAACACTGAAGCTTTCTTT.

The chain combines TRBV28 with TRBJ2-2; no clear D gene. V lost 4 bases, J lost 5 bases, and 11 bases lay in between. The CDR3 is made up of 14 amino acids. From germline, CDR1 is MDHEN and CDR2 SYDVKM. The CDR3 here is CASSWSRQTGELFF. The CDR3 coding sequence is TGTGCCAGCAGTTGGTCCAGACAAACCGGGGAGCTGTTTTTT.

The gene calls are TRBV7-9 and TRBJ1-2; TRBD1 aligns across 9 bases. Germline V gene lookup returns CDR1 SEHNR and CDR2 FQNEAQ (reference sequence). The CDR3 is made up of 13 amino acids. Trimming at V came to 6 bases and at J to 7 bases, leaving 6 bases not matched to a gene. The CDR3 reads CASSRDRVSGYTF. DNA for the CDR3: TGTGCCAGCAGTCGGGACAGGGTTAGTGGCTACACCTTC.

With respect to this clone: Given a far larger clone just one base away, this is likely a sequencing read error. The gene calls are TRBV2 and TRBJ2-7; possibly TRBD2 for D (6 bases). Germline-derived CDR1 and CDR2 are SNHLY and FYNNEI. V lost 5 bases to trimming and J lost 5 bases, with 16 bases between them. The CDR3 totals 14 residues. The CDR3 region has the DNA TGTGCCAGCAGTATGACGGGGGAGGCCCACGAGCAGTACTTC. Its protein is CASSMTGEAHEQYF. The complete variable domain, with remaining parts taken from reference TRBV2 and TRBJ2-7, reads EPEVTQTPSHQVTQMGQEVILRCVPISNHLYFYWYRQILGQKVEFLVSFYNNEISEKSEIFDDQFSVERPDGSNFTLKIRSTKLEDSAMYFCASSMTGEAHEQYFGPGTRLTVT.

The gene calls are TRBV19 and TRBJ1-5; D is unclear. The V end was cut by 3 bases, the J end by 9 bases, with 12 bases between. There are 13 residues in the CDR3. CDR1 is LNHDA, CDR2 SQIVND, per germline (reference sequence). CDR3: CASSIRPRGPQHF. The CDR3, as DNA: TGTGCCAGTAGTATTCGGCCCCGCGGGCCCCAGCATTTT.

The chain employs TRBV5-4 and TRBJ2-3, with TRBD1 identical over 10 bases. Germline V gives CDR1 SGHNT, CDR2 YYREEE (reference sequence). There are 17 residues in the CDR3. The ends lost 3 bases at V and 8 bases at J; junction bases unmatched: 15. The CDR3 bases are TGTGCCAGCAGCTCCCATAGGGGACAGGGGCCCGGCAGTACGCAGTATTTT. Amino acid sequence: CASSSHRGQGPGSTQYF.

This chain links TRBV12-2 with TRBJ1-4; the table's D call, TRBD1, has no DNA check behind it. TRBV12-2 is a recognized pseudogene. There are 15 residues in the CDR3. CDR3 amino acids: CASRQGGTTNEKLFF. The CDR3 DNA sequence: TGTGCAAGTCGACAGGGTGGAACCACTAATGAAAAACTGTTTTTT.

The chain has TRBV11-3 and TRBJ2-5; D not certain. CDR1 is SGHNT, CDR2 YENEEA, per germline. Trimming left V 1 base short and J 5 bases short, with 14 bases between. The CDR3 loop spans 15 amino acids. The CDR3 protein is CASSLGQSAWETQYF. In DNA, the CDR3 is TGTGCCAGCAGCTTAGGCCAGTCGGCATGGGAGACCCAGTACTTC.

Here the CDR3 reads CAWSVGLAGGPADTQYF. CDR3 bases: TGTGCCTGGAGTGTGGGACTAGCGGGAGGGCCGGCAGATACGCAGTATTTT. The rearrangement links TRBV30 to TRBJ2-3, with 16 bases identical to TRBD2. The germline V gene has CDR1 GTSNPN and CDR2 SVGIG (reference sequence). The CDR3 has 17 residues. The J segment lost 4 bases and the V segment lost 0 bases, leaving 4 bases of the junction unmatched.